The clone carrying this TCR beta chain was seen more than once but under ten times. Its target is unknown. The CDR3 is 12 amino acids. Germline loops: CDR1 DFQATT, CDR2 SNEGSKA (reference sequence). After removal of 5 bases from V and 9 bases from J, the junction contained 6 bases not matched to a gene. Unique molecular identifiers tagged the TCR beta cDNA libraries. T cells numbering about 0.85 to 11 million yielded 450,000 to 500,000 cDNA molecules. MiXCR, applied by TCRdb to the PCR reads, yields one record per CDR3 protein. This sample carries roughly 870,000 distinct CDR3 sequences, about 57% of them seen once, and the ten largest clones take over 4%. This sample was included in a study of post-analysis software for immune sequencing data. The wider study: Recorded disease courses covered relapsing-remitting, secondary progressive and progressive-relapsing multiple sclerosis. Some patients had no subtype annotation.

Study results and limitations: Multiple sclerosis patients had significantly lower normalized Chao1 diversity than controls. Roughly five TRBV segments occurring more often in patients than controls included TRBV5-6, TRBV5-1 and TRBV20-1.

The origin of this receptor is a girl aged 5-17 years with multiple sclerosis. The chain is built from TRBV20-1 and TRBJ2-1; 8 bases are shared with TRBD1. The material sequenced was blood. CDR3 amino acids: CSARQGAGEQFF. DNA of the CDR3: TGCAGTGCTCGGCAGGGGGCTGGTGAGCAGTTCTTC.